Listed here are 32 T cell receptor beta chains from one sample, sequenced in a study of human T cells and chemical hapten exposure. TCRdb processed the RACE reads anew with MiXCR; each CDR3 protein has one entry. The sample comprises about 65,000 distinct CDR3 sequences, about 6% of which are singletons, and 3.4% rests with the top ten. Time point: healthy volunteer bleed at 6 weeks. Unfractionated whole blood yielded the extracted total RNA. The sequenced material came from whole blood. These receptors came from a female donor in good health. Some clones in this sample may be carry-over from other donors' samples.

This clonotype showed up just a few times. The chain employs TRBV12-3 or TRBV12-4 and TRBJ2-1; D is perhaps TRBD1 or TRBD2 (5 bases each). The CDR3 has 19 amino acids. The V and J ends lost 1 base and 8 bases respectively, with 27 bases between them. DNA for the CDR3: TGTGCCAGCAGTTTAGTCGTAATAGGGACGGCCTTCCGTGGGGATGAGCAGTTCTTC. This codes for CASSLVVIGTAFRGDEQFF.

This clonotype was seen repeatedly, ten times or more. The rearrangement links TRBV6-2 or TRBV6-3 to TRBJ1-2; D remains unclear. Germline loops: CDR1 MNHEY, CDR2 SVGEGT. CDR3 length equals 14 residues. V was clipped by 7 bases and J by 5 bases, with 17 bases between them. The CDR3 region is CASTLDPTRYGYTF. The CDR3 bases are TGTGCCAGCACCTTAGACCCCACCCGGTATGGCTACACCTTC.

This clonotype showed up many times. The chain has TRBV6-1 and TRBJ2-3, with TRBD2 matching over 10 bases. Germline V lookup: CDR1 MNHNS, CDR2 SASEGT. The CDR3 sequence is 13 residues long. V dropped 11 bases and J dropped 3; count of bases not matched to a gene: 5. CDR3: CAVLAGGTDTQYF. CDR3 sequence (DNA): TGTGCCGTCTTAGCGGGAGGAACAGATACGCAGTATTTT.

This chain uses TRBV11-2 with TRBJ2-1, with D perhaps matching TRBD2 (6 bases). The length of the CDR3 is 15 residues. Per the germline V gene, CDR1 is SGHAT and CDR2 is FQNNGV. The ends were cut back, 0 bases at V and 2 bases at J, with 8 bases in the middle. In nucleotides, the CDR3 is TGTGCCAGCAGCTTAGACGGGAGCCCCTACAATGAGCAGTTCTTC. Amino acids: CASSLDGSPYNEQFF.

The table lists this clonotype with many counts. The chain uses TRBV6-5 and TRBJ1-6, with 8 bases identical to TRBD1. Trimming removed 8 bases from V and 9 bases from J; junction bases left unmatched: 9. This CDR3 is built from 14 residues. Germline values: CDR1 MNHEY, CDR2 SVGAGI. This CDR3 is CASRGTGSGSPLHF. In DNA form, the CDR3 reads TGTGCCAGCCGTGGGACAGGCAGCGGTTCACCCCTCCACTTT.

The chain has TRBV2 and TRBJ1-5; D perhaps matches TRBD1 (5 bases). The CDR3 loop spans 14 amino acids. CDR1 SNHLY and CDR2 FYNNEI come from the germline V gene. Between the trimmed V and J ends, which lost 8 bases and 6 bases, there was a span of 17 bases. This CDR3 reads CASSPWRGLQPQHF. The DNA of the CDR3 is TGTGCCAGCTCACCATGGAGGGGTCTTCAGCCCCAGCATTTT.

This clonotype was counted between two and nine times. This may come from a read error, since a much larger clone is one base off. The chain has TRBV11-1 and TRBJ2-3; 11 bases align to TRBD2. The CDR3 length is 16 residues. Germline-derived CDR1 and CDR2 are SGHAT and FQDESV (reference sequence). With V trimmed by 1 base and J by 7 bases, 7 bases remained unmatched. The CDR3 coding sequence is TGTGCCAGCAGCTTAGGAGCTAGCGGGAGGCGGCATACGCAGTATTTT. Translated, it gives CASSLGASGRRHTQYF.

This clonotype came up a few times. CDR3 loop: CSGFSARSRGRAAREKLFF. CDR3 in DNA: TGCAGCGGGTTTTCGGCGAGGTCCCGGGGCAGGGCAGCTAGAGAAAAACTGTTTTTT. The chain is built from TRBV29-1 and TRBJ1-4, with D perhaps matching TRBD1 (5 bases). The germline V gene encodes CDR1 SQVTM and CDR2 ANQGSEA. V was shortened by 7 bases and J by 8 bases, with 35 bases between the two germline ends. CDR3 length: 19 amino acids. Full variable domain (remainder filled in from reference TRBV29-1 and TRBJ1-4): SAVISQKPSRDICQRGTSLTIQCQVDSQVTMMFWYRQQPGQSLTLIATANQGSEATYESGFVIDKFPISRPNLTFSTLTVSNMSPEDSSIYLCSGFSARSRGRAAREKLFFGSGTQLSVL.

This clonotype showed up many times. The genes are TRBV7-2 and TRBJ2-1, with D possibly matching TRBD2 (7 bases). CDR3 length: 14 residues. Germline loops: CDR1 SGHTA, CDR2 FQGNSA. V gave up 5 bases and J gave up 10 bases, with 18 bases separating them. The CDR3 here is CASSPGAGAGEQFF. CDR3 coding DNA: TGTGCCAGCAGCCCGGGGGCGGGAGCAGGGGAGCAGTTCTTC.

This clonotype was detected many times. The V and J genes are TRBV12-5 and TRBJ2-7; D call uncertain. V lost 1 base and J lost 3, with 4 bases in between. The CDR3 sequence is 12 residues long. Germline CDR1 LGHNT, CDR2 FRNRAP. Written as DNA, the CDR3 is TGTGCTAGTGGTTTGGGCCTCTACGAGCAGTACTTC. This encodes CASGLGLYEQYF.

In DNA, the CDR3 is TGTGCCAGCAGCTTAGCCGCAGCGGATCAAGAGACCCAGTACTTC. This gives the protein CASSLAAADQETQYF. This chain connects TRBV7-2 to TRBJ2-5; a possible D gene is TRBD2 (5 bases). The V gene's germline CDR1 is SGHTA and CDR2 FQGNSA. Trimming stripped 0 bases from V and 2 bases from J, with 10 bases between. There are 15 residues in the CDR3.

There are many counts of this clonotype. The chain is built from TRBV7-2 and TRBJ2-7; 7 nucleotides line up with TRBD2. The V gene end was trimmed by 5 bases and the J gene end by 0 bases; junction bases not matched to a gene: 4. The CDR3 extends over 14 amino acids. Germline CDR1 reads SGHTA; CDR2 reads FQGNSA. The CDR3 loop reads CASSEGLVSYEQYF. CDR3 in DNA: TGTGCCAGCAGCGAAGGACTAGTCTCCTACGAGCAGTACTTC.

This clonotype has ten or more counts. The chain uses TRBV12-3 or TRBV12-4 and TRBJ1-1; D remains ambiguous. The CDR3 spans 16 residues. V lost 5 bases, J lost 0 bases, and 16 bases lay in between. The CDR3, as DNA: TGTGCCAGCAGTAAACCGGGTTACGGGATGAACACTGAAGCTTTCTTT. This gives the protein CASSKPGYGMNTEAFF.

The chain combines TRBV28 with TRBJ2-3; 7 nucleotides align to TRBD2. From germline, CDR1 is MDHEN and CDR2 SYDVKM. With 4 bases clipped from V and 2 bases from J, the junction kept 18 bases outside the gene matches. This CDR3 region has 19 residues. CDR3 coding DNA: TGTGCCAGCAGTTCCCGTGTTGAGGGAGGGCCATTGGTCACAGATACGCAGTATTTT. It yields the protein CASSSRVEGGPLVTDTQYF.

Remarks on this clonotype: Being one base from a much bigger clone, this may be a read error. The chain joins TRBV12-3 or TRBV12-4 to TRBJ1-2; D unclear. CDR3 size: 13 residues. CDR3: CASSLNGQVGDTF. The CDR3 DNA follows: TGTGCCAGCAGTTTAAACGGCCAGGTTGGCGACACCTTC.

The chain links TRBV29-1 to TRBJ2-1; D is uncertain. CDR3 length: 13 amino acids. Trimming cost V 3 bases and J 13 bases, with 19 bases left between them. Germline V gives CDR1 SQVTM, CDR2 ANQGSEA. The CDR3 bases are TGCAGCGTTGACGAGGTCAGGCTAGGTTTACAGTTCTTC. This encodes CSVDEVRLGLQFF.

This clonotype was recorded many times. This chain's CDR3 is CASSDAAAQYF. DNA for the CDR3: TGTGCCAGCAGTGATGCGGCCGCCCAGTACTTC. The genes are TRBV2 and TRBJ2-5; D gene uncertain. This CDR3 region has 11 residues. Germline V gene sequence: CDR1 SNHLY, CDR2 FYNNEI. The V end was cut by 3 bases, the J end by 9 bases, with 8 bases between.

This clonotype occurred a few times. This chain uses TRBV7-2 with TRBJ2-3; the match to TRBD2 covers 7 bases. Trimming removed 0 bases from V and 12 bases from J; junction bases left unmatched: 6. CDR1 and CDR2 from the germline V gene are SGHTA and FQGNSA. This CDR3 region has 13 residues. CDR3 sequence: CASSLAGGGSQYF. DNA for the CDR3: TGTGCCAGCAGCTTAGCGGGGGGGGGGAGCCAGTATTTT. Full variable domain (rest looked up from reference TRBV7-2 and TRBJ2-3): GAGVSQSPSNKVTEKGKDVELRCDPISGHTALYWYRQSLGQGLEFLIYFQGNSAPDKSGLPSDRFSAERTGGSVSTLTIQRTQQEDSAVYLCASSLAGGGSQYFGPGTRLTVL.

This clonotype was recorded many times. CDR3 region: CSARAPGLAFEQYF. As DNA, the CDR3 is TGCAGTGCTAGAGCCCCAGGACTAGCGTTTGAGCAGTACTTC. The J gene is TRBJ2-7, the V gene TRBV20-1; 9 bases are shared with TRBD2. J was trimmed by 7 bases and V by 1 base; bases with no gene match: 8. CDR1 is DFQATT, CDR2 SNEGSKA, per germline (reference sequence). The CDR3 length is 14 residues.

This clonotype was recorded a few times. The rearrangement links TRBV10-2 to TRBJ1-1; D is unclear. CDR1 and CDR2 from the germline V gene are WSHSY and SAAADI. CDR3 length equals 13 residues. V shed 0 bases and J shed 1 base, with 3 bases lying between them. The CDR3 bases are TGCGCCAGCAGTGAGTCGAGGAACACTGAAGCTTTCTTT. Its translation: CASSESRNTEAFF.

The rearrangement uses TRBV11-2 and TRBJ1-2; no reliable D call. Germline-derived CDR1 and CDR2 are SGHAT and FQNNGV. The CDR3 consists of 14 residues. Trimming pared 0 bases from V and 4 bases from J, leaving 9 bases between. The CDR3 protein is CASSLDRYSYGYTF. The CDR3 nucleotides are TGTGCCAGCAGCTTAGATCGCTACAGCTATGGCTACACCTTC. The variable domain in full, completed from reference TRBV11-2 and TRBJ1-2, reads EAGVAQSPRYKIIEKRQSVAFWCNPISGHATLYWYQQILGQGPKLLIQFQNNGVVDDSQLPKDRFSAERLKGVDSTLKIQPAKLEDSAVYLCASSLDRYSYGYTFGSGTRLTVV.

In this sample, this clonotype turned up many times. This chain links TRBV6-2 or TRBV6-3 with TRBJ2-6; D gene unclear. The V and J ends lost 2 bases and 0 bases respectively, with 5 bases between them. Per the germline V gene, CDR1 is MNHEY and CDR2 is SVGEGT. The CDR3 covers 15 residues. The CDR3 is CASSYASSGANVLTF. Here the CDR3 DNA reads TGTGCCAGCAGTTACGCGAGCTCTGGGGCCAACGTCCTGACTTTC.

This clonotype was seen repeatedly, ten times or more. The rearrangement links TRBV20-1 to TRBJ2-3; D is unclear. V was trimmed by 4 bases and J by 4 bases, leaving 12 bases between them. The V gene's germline CDR1 is DFQATT and CDR2 SNEGSKA (reference sequence). The length of the CDR3 is 13 residues. This CDR3 is CSATPSYSDTQYF. The CDR3 DNA reads as TGCAGTGCTACTCCTAGTTATTCAGATACGCAGTATTTT.

In this sample, this clonotype turned up many times. The chain has TRBV7-2 and TRBJ2-5; the D is unclear. V was cut by 0 bases and J by 5 bases, with 4 bases left in between. Germline V gene sequence: CDR1 SGHTA, CDR2 FQGNSA. The CDR3 consists of 12 residues. In DNA form, the CDR3 reads TGTGCCAGCAGCTTAGCCCTCGAGACCCAGTACTTC. Its protein is CASSLALETQYF.

This clonotype was counted ten times or more. CDR3 in DNA: TGCGCCAGCAGCGGGTCGAAACAGGGGACGTCGTACACTGAAGCTTTCTTT. Its protein is CASSGSKQGTSYTEAFF. V and J are TRBV5-1 and TRBJ1-1, with TRBD1 matching 7 bases. This CDR3 spans 17 amino acids. J lost 3 bases, V lost 4 bases, and 15 bases had no gene match. CDR1 is SGHRS, CDR2 YFSETQ, per germline.

This clonotype was counted many times. The CDR3 DNA sequence: TGTGCCTGGAGTGTCCCGGGACACAAAAACCAGCCCCAGCATTTT. Translated, it gives CAWSVPGHKNQPQHF. The rearrangement uses TRBV30 and TRBJ1-5, with a possible D match to TRBD1 (6 bases). Germline assignment: CDR1 GTSNPN and CDR2 SVGIG (reference sequence). The CDR3 totals 15 residues. The V end lost 0 bases, the J end lost 7 bases, and 16 bases lay between the germline ends.

This clonotype was picked up a small number of times. V and J are TRBV28 and TRBJ2-7; perhaps TRBD2 as D (5 bases). Germline V gene lookup returns CDR1 MDHEN and CDR2 SYDVKM. With 6 bases removed from V and 7 bases from J, the gap between germline ends came to 19 bases. There are 14 residues in the CDR3. CDR3 residues: CASSPSGPTGEQYF. The CDR3 nucleotides read TGTGCCAGCAGCCCAAGCGGCCCCACGGGGGAGCAGTACTTC.

The rearrangement joins TRBV5-1 to TRBJ2-4; D perhaps matches TRBD2 (5 bases). Germline loops: CDR1 SGHRS, CDR2 YFSETQ. The CDR3 loop spans 18 amino acids. V lost 4 bases, J lost 6 bases, and 26 bases lay in between. CDR3 protein: CASSGEVAPTGAGNIQYF. The CDR3 bases are TGCGCCAGCAGCGGCGAGGTTGCACCCACTGGCGCGGGAAACATTCAGTACTTC.

The chain is built from TRBV7-9 and TRBJ2-3; no clear D. V was pared by 1 base and J by 4 bases, with 6 bases between. Germline-derived CDR1 and CDR2 are SEHNR and FQNEAQ (reference sequence). The CDR3 extends over 13 amino acids. DNA for the CDR3: TGTGCCAGCAGCTTAGAATCAGCAGATACGCAGTATTTT. It translates to CASSLESADTQYF.

A note on this clonotype: This clone may be a read error of a much larger clone one base away. The chain couples TRBV6-5 to TRBJ2-7; D is unresolved. Trimming removed 10 bases at V and 0 bases at J, with 13 bases between. From germline, CDR1 is MNHEY and CDR2 SVGAGI. The CDR3 sequence is 13 residues long. CDR3 nucleotides: TGTGCCACCCGCGGCGAGAGCTCCTACGAGCAGTACTTC. Protein sequence: CATRGESSYEQYF.

This clonotype was recorded many times. The chain joins TRBV19 to TRBJ2-2; 8 positions agree with TRBD1. The CDR3 length is 16 residues. Germline-derived CDR1 and CDR2 are LNHDA and SQIVND (reference sequence). The J segment lost 0 bases and the V segment lost 4 bases, leaving 4 bases of the junction unmatched. The CDR3 sequence: CASSNRDRTNTGELFF. CDR3 in DNA: TGTGCCAGTAGTAACCGGGACAGGACGAACACCGGGGAGCTGTTTTTT.

In this sample, this clonotype turned up many times. This chain links TRBV28 with TRBJ2-4, with 7 bases lining up with TRBD1. This CDR3 is built from 16 residues. CDR1 is MDHEN, CDR2 SYDVKM, per germline. After removal of 5 bases from V and 0 bases from J, the junction contained 7 bases not matched to a gene. CDR3 loop: CASSDDRALAKNIQYF. Written as DNA, the CDR3 is TGTGCCAGCAGTGATGACAGGGCTCTAGCCAAAAACATTCAGTACTTC.